The 30 T cell receptor beta chains below were found in one sample sequenced in a study of tumor-infiltrating lymphocytes in primary liver carcinoma. Researchers generated TCR beta cDNA from about 500 ng of total RNA, relying on a constant-region primer. Employing slightly modified ARM-PCR, three nested multiplex PCR rounds were run, and these gave rise to the TCR beta libraries. TRBV1-TRBV30 forward primers paired with a C-beta reverse primer were used in the first two PCR rounds, which ran roughly 11 cycles each. TCRdb reprocessed the multiplex PCR reads with MiXCR, giving one entry per CDR3 protein. The sample has 40,000 to 55,000 distinct CDR3 sequences, 71% seen once. Investigators took RNA and DNA out together from roughly 21-30 mg of unsorted bulk tissue. Sequenced sample: liver tumor tissue from sampling region 5. Subset of the sample: tumor region T5, tumor centre. The source is a middle-aged man with primary liver carcinoma and hepatitis B virus infection.

A remark on this clonotype: Germline and junction disagree at one end, which may indicate a read error. The chain has TRBV4-2 and TRBJ2-1; perhaps TRBD2 as D (5 bases). CDR1 and CDR2 from the germline V gene are LGHNA and YNFKEQ. CDR3 length: 16 amino acids. As DNA, the CDR3 is TGTGCCAGCAGCCAACATCGGGATAGCGCCTACAATGAGCAGATCTTC. It translates to CASSQHRDSAYNEQIF.

The sample holds one count of this clonotype. This rearrangement joins TRBV11-2 to TRBJ2-5; possible D gene TRBD2, 5 bases. The germline CDR1 and CDR2 sequences are SGHAT and FQNNGV. The CDR3 is made up of 16 amino acids. V lost 10 bases and J 0 bases, leaving 21 bases between the germline ends. CDR3 protein: CATRSPDWAHQETQYF. CDR3 sequence (DNA): TGTGCCACCAGATCCCCGGACTGGGCCCACCAAGAGACCCAGTACTTC.

Note on this clonotype: One junction end does not reproduce the germline sequence, and a read error may be involved. This chain connects TRBV4-1 to TRBJ1-5; possibly TRBD1 for D (6 bases). From germline, CDR1 is MGHRA and CDR2 YSYEKL. The CDR3 totals 15 residues. CDR3 sequence (DNA): TGCGCCAGCAGCCAGCCTGGGGGCAGCAATCAGGCCCAACATTTT. It yields the protein CASSQPGGSNQAQHF.

The rearrangement joins TRBV2 to TRBJ1-4; TRBD1 matches at 7 bases. The CDR3 extends over 14 amino acids. Germline trimming cut 1 base from V and 8 bases from J; bases unmatched to any gene: 4. Germline CDR1 is SNHLY and CDR2 is FYNNEI. CDR3 bases: TGTGCCAGCAGTGAAGTACAGGGGTTCGAAAAACTGTTTTTT. It specifies CASSEVQGFEKLFF. Full variable domain (missing parts from reference TRBV2 and TRBJ1-4): EPEVTQTPSHQVTQMGQEVILRCVPISNHLYFYWYRQILGQKVEFLVSFYNNEISEKSEIFDDQFSVERPDGSNFTLKIRSTKLEDSAMYFCASSEVQGFEKLFFGSGTQLSVL.

CDR3: CDRSFVSANTGELFF. CDR3 DNA: TGTGACAGGAGCTTCGTCAGTGCGAACACCGGGGAGCTGTTTTTT. The V and J genes are TRBV13 and TRBJ2-2; D might be TRBD1 (5 bases). The CDR3 is 15 amino acids. Germline V gene lookup returns CDR1 PRHDT and CDR2 FYEKMQ (reference sequence).

This clonotype was picked up many times. The chain is built from TRBV7-9 and TRBJ2-5; 7 bases match TRBD1. From germline, CDR1 is SEHNR and CDR2 FQNEAQ (reference sequence). J gave up 4 bases and V 2 bases, and 7 bases lay outside the gene matches. The CDR3 is made up of 15 amino acids. The CDR3 region has the DNA TGTGCCAGCAGCTTACAGCAACAGGGGTCAGAGACCCAGTACTTC. It encodes CASSLQQQGSETQYF.

This chain uses TRBV4-1 with TRBJ2-7; a weak D match, TRBD2 (6 bases). This CDR3 is built from 13 residues. The V gene lost 10 bases and the J gene lost 7 bases, with 20 bases spanning the gap. Germline assignment: CDR1 MGHRA and CDR2 YSYEKL. CDR3 loop: CANGQDVAEEQYF. The CDR3 DNA follows: TGCGCCAACGGCCAAGATGTAGCGGAGGAGCAGTACTTC.

This chain uses TRBV11-2 with TRBJ2-1; the D gene is possibly TRBD2 (6 bases). There are 14 residues in the CDR3. V lost 7 bases, J lost 13 bases, and 23 bases lay in between. Germline CDR1 and CDR2: SGHAT and FQNNGV. CDR3 bases: TGTGCCAGCAATTCAGCGGGCCCTGGGAATGGACAGTTCTTC. It encodes CASNSAGPGNGQFF.

This clonotype showed up just a few times. The V and J genes are TRBV7-8 and TRBJ2-4; D gene ambiguous. Per the germline V gene, CDR1 is SGHVS and CDR2 is FQNEAQ. The length of the CDR3 is 12 residues. The V end lost 5 bases, the J end lost 5 bases, and 7 bases lay between the germline ends. This CDR3 reads CASSLMENIQYF. The CDR3, as DNA: TGTGCCAGCAGCCTCATGGAAAACATTCAGTACTTC.

J is TRBJ2-2 and V is TRBV11-2; D gene ambiguous. The CDR3 totals 15 residues. Germline V gene sequence: CDR1 SGHAT, CDR2 FQNNGV. The CDR3 region has the DNA TGTGCGAACAGCTTAGACCGGCCCGGGACCGGGGAGCTGTTTTTT. Its protein product is CANSLDRPGTGELFF.

This clonotype showed up just once. The junction and the germline gene differ at one end; a read error may be behind it. The DNA for the CDR3 is TGTGCCAGCAGCCCCCAAGGAGGACAGGGCTATGTCTACATCTTC. This translates into CASSPQGGQGYVYIF. The chain employs TRBV6-1 and TRBJ1-2; the match to TRBD1 covers 8 bases. Germline-derived CDR1 and CDR2 are MNHNS and SASEGT. The CDR3 runs to 15 residues.

This clonotype was detected a few times. The rearrangement uses TRBV15 and TRBJ2-1; 9 nucleotides match TRBD2. The CDR3 loop spans 19 amino acids. The V segment lost 1 base and the J segment 5 bases; nucleotides outside the gene matches: 15. From germline, CDR1 is LNHNV and CDR2 YYDKDF (reference sequence). CDR3 in DNA: TGTGCCACCAGCAGAGCTGATAGCGGGAGAGCGATACCGGACAATGAGCAGTTCTTC. It specifies CATSRADSGRAIPDNEQFF.

This clonotype was seen at least ten times. The CDR3 DNA sequence: TGTGCCAGCAGCTTAGCTCAGGCCCTAAATGAAAAACTGTTTTTT. It encodes CASSLAQALNEKLFF. This rearrangement joins TRBV7-9 to TRBJ1-4, with D unresolved. Trimming cost V 0 bases and J 5 bases, with 10 bases left between them. The CDR3 consists of 15 residues. From germline, CDR1 is SEHNR and CDR2 FQNEAQ (reference sequence).

Regarding this clonotype: A read error may account for a junction end that differs from germline. This sequence joins TRBV6-5 and TRBJ2-2; D remains ambiguous. In germline, CDR1 is MNHEY, CDR2 SVGAGI. The length of the CDR3 is 14 residues. As DNA, the CDR3 is TGCGCCAGCAGTCCTATGGGGAACACCGGGGAGCTGTTTTTT. It is translated as CASSPMGNTGELFF.

Regarding this clonotype: No conserved phenylalanine or tryptophan ends this CDR3, so it is likely a read error. No DNA is shown, since the ends of the CDR3 on it are uncertain; the CDR3 is the one TCRdb lists. The chain recombines TRBV6-1 with TRBJ2-1. The CDR3 has 11 amino acids, counting both end residues. Germline V lookup: CDR1 MNHNS, CDR2 SASEGT. The CDR3 region is CASSLTTEQFS.

As to this clonotype: The junction shows a germline mismatch at one end, possibly a read error. The rearrangement uses TRBV7-2 and TRBJ2-5, with 10 bases lining up with TRBD2. Per germline, CDR1 SGHTA and CDR2 FQGNSA. The CDR3 is 17 amino acids. CDR3 bases: TGTGTCAGCAGCTTAGGAATTCGGAGCGGGAGGGCAGAGACCCAGTACTTC. This gives the protein CVSSLGIRSGRAETQYF.

The chain recombines TRBV6-5 with TRBJ1-4; 8 nucleotides match TRBD1. V was pared by 9 bases and J by 9 bases, with 12 bases of the junction left unmatched. This CDR3 comprises 14 residues. CDR1 is MNHEY, CDR2 SVGAGI, per germline. The CDR3 DNA is TGTGCCAGTAGCCCGGGACAGGAGGCCCAAAAACTGTTTTTT. Protein sequence: CASSPGQEAQKLFF.

About this clonotype itself: One end of the junction does not line up with germline, which may come from a read error. The V and J genes are TRBV5-1 and TRBJ2-7; TRBD2 agrees at 7 bases. The CDR3 loop spans 16 amino acids. Germline V CDR1 and CDR2: SGHRS, YFSETQ. CDR3 amino acids: CASSLEAGGSSYKQYF. CDR3 in DNA: TGCGCCAGCAGCTTGGAAGCCGGGGGGAGCTCCTACAAGCAGTACTTC.

Turning to this clonotype: The junction departs from germline at one end; a sequencing error may be responsible. V gene TRBV6-2 or TRBV6-3 combines with J gene TRBJ2-7; tentatively, D is TRBD1 or TRBD2 (5 bases each). CDR1 and CDR2 from the germline V gene are MNHEY and SVGEGT. The CDR3 loop spans 13 amino acids. The CDR3 loop reads CASSTAGAYERYF. In nucleotides, the CDR3 is TGTGCCAGCAGTACGGCCGGGGCGTACGAGCGGTACTTC.

V usage is TRBV7-9 and J usage is TRBJ2-1; D is perhaps TRBD2 (7 bases). The CDR3 is made up of 13 amino acids. Germline V gene data show CDR1 as SEHNR and CDR2 as FQNEAQ (reference sequence). Trimming pared 4 bases from V and 6 bases from J, leaving 10 bases between. CDR3 residues: CASSSRGANEQFF. The CDR3 nucleotides read TGTGCCAGCAGCTCACGGGGGGCCAATGAGCAGTTCTTC.

This clonotype has a count of ten or more. The chain couples TRBV7-9 to TRBJ2-5; 10 nucleotides line up with TRBD1. This CDR3 has 16 residues. CDR1 is SEHNR, CDR2 FQNEAQ, per germline (reference sequence). Trimming at V came to 4 bases and at J to 2 bases, leaving 7 bases not matched to a gene. In DNA form, the CDR3 reads TGTGCCAGCAGCTCACGGGACAGGGGAACGCAAGAGACCCAGTACTTC. Encoded protein: CASSSRDRGTQETQYF.

This clonotype was counted ten times or more. The chain employs TRBV6-6 and TRBJ1-6; D gene unclear. The germline CDR1 and CDR2 sequences are MNHNY and SVGAGI (reference sequence). The CDR3 extends over 16 amino acids. V was trimmed by 2 bases and J by 7 bases, leaving 15 bases between them. CDR3 in amino acids: CASSYGSWGGNSPLHF. CDR3 nucleotide sequence: TGTGCCAGCAGTTACGGCTCCTGGGGAGGCAATTCACCCCTCCACTTT.

This clonotype was picked up many times. The chain uses TRBV7-3 and TRBJ2-5; 8 bases line up with TRBD1. Germline CDR1 reads SGHTA; CDR2 reads FQGTGA. CDR3 size: 13 residues. V was pared by 5 bases and J by 2 bases, with 1 base of the junction left unmatched. CDR3 coding DNA: TGTGCCAGCAGCCGGGACAGGCAAGAGACCCAGTACTTC. It is translated as CASSRDRQETQYF.

To note about this clonotype: Since the CDR3 does not end with the conserved phenylalanine or tryptophan, this likely comes from a read error. In nucleotides, the CDR3 is TGTGCAAGCACCCGACGGGAATACTGCGAGCAGTACTCC. As protein: CASTRREYCEQYS. V usage is TRBV12-3 or TRBV12-4 and J usage is TRBJ2-7; TRBD2 is a possible D gene (5 bases). This CDR3 has 13 amino acids.

In regard to this clonotype: Here the CDR3 omits its conserved ending phenylalanine or tryptophan, so a read error is the likely source. The CDR3 region is CASMAVYEQYI. The CDR3 DNA follows: TGTGCCAGTATGGCGGTCTACGAGCAGTACATC. The chain has TRBV6-1 and TRBJ2-7, with D unresolved. Trimming removed 9 bases at V and 3 bases at J, with 9 bases between. In germline, CDR1 is MNHNS, CDR2 SASEGT. CDR3 size: 11 residues.

This clonotype has a count of ten or more. The CDR3 nucleotides read TGCGCCAGCAGCCTCCACAGGGCAGAAGATACGCAGTATTTT. Translating it yields CASSLHRAEDTQYF. This chain joins TRBV4-1 and TRBJ2-3; TRBD1 is a possible D gene (6 bases). The V gene's germline CDR1 is MGHRA and CDR2 YSYEKL. V shed 4 bases and J shed 5 bases, with 13 bases lying between them. The CDR3 loop spans 14 amino acids.

The chain recombines TRBV10-1 with TRBJ2-7, with D perhaps being TRBD1 or TRBD2 (5 bases each). V was pared by 4 bases and J by 9 bases, with 16 bases between. The CDR3 runs to 13 residues. Germline V lookup: CDR1 WNHNN, CDR2 SYGVQD (reference sequence). CDR3 loop: CASSGDPIYMQYF. The CDR3 DNA follows: TGCGCCAGCAGTGGGGACCCTATCTACATGCAGTACTTC.

A remark on this clonotype: A much larger clone sits a single nucleotide away, making a read error possible. The V and J genes are TRBV5-1 and TRBJ1-1; D not certain. The CDR3 is 15 amino acids. Germline V lookup: CDR1 SGHRS, CDR2 YFSETQ. V was trimmed by 2 bases and J by 0 bases, leaving 11 bases between them. The CDR3 spells CASSFEGAMNTEAFF. Written as DNA, the CDR3 is TGCGCCAGCAGCTTCGAGGGTGCCATGAACACTGAAGCTTTCTTT.

The chain links TRBV12-3 or TRBV12-4 to TRBJ2-7; TRBD2 agrees at 7 bases. After removal of 10 bases from V and 5 bases from J, the junction contained 17 bases not matched to a gene. The CDR3 totals 15 residues. The CDR3 loop is CANSLSGIVPHEQYF. CDR3 bases: TGTGCCAATAGTTTAAGCGGGATTGTCCCCCACGAGCAGTACTTC.

This sequence joins TRBV30 and TRBJ2-3; D is unresolved. The CDR3 runs 13 residues. CDR1 is GTSNPN and CDR2 is SVGIG in the germline V gene (reference sequence). The V and J ends lost 2 bases and 7 bases respectively, with 13 bases between them. The CDR3 coding sequence is TGTGCCTGGAGTTCTGTACCCCCATATACGCAGTATTTT. Its protein product is CAWSSVPPYTQYF. Complete variable domain (other parts from reference TRBV30 and TRBJ2-3): SQTIHQWPATLVQPVGSPLSLECTVEGTSNPNLYWYRQAAGRGLQLLFYSVGIGQISSEVPQNLSASRPQDRQFILSSKKLLLSDSGFYLCAWSSVPPYTQYFGPGTRLTVL.